The rows below give T cell receptor beta chains drawn from one sample of a study of blood T cell repertoires in COVID-19. Assay used: immunoSEQ multiplex PCR; TCRdb lists only in-frame clones, some missing. The sample records about 120,000 clones, roughly 89% being singletons. Material for sequencing was peripheral blood. These receptors came from a human donor with acute or convalescent COVID-19. The donor label of this sample is uncertain. Both conserved end residues are part of each CDR3. A D gene is named only where the DNA matches it firmly. The size field is filled for only some rows; it gives once, few, many or a size class.

d_call | j_call | v_call | clone_size | cdr3_aa | cdr3_nt
- | TRBJ2-4 | TRBV6-5 | - | CASRLQGPKNIQYF | TGTGCCAGCAGACTACAGGGACCCAAAAACATTCAGTACTTC
TRBD1 | TRBJ1-1 | TRBV7-9 | - | CASSPAGRQGLTEAFF | TGTGCCAGCAGCCCCGCCGGTCGACAGGGTCTCACTGAAGCTTTCTTT
- | TRBJ1-1 | TRBV7-9 | once | CASSLAVQGTEAFF | TGTGCCAGCAGCTTAGCGGTCCAGGGGACAGAAGCTTTCTTT
- | TRBJ1-5 | TRBV12-3/TRBV12-4 | - | CASTLGGLPQHF | TGTGCCAGCACCCTGGGGGGTCTGCCCCAGCATTTT
TRBD1 | TRBJ1-4 | TRBV4-2 | - | CASSPKTGNEKLFF | TGTGCCAGCAGCCCCAAGACAGGGAATGAAAAACTGTTTTTT
- | TRBJ2-7 | TRBV18 | - | CASSLDRQSYEQYF | TGTGCCAGCTCACTAGACAGGCAGTCCTACGAGCAGTACTTC
TRBD1 | TRBJ1-4 | TRBV7-9 | once | CASSLGAGGGTNEKLFF | TGTGCCAGCAGCTTAGGGGCAGGGGGAGGAACTAATGAAAAACTGTTTTTT
- | TRBJ1-3 | TRBV6-5 | once | CASIPPSGNTIYF | TGTGCCAGCATCCCCCCCTCGGGAAACACCATATATTTT
- | TRBJ1-6 | TRBV7-8 | - | CASSHTDMANSPLHF | TGTGCCAGCAGCCACACGGACATGGCTAATTCACCCCTCCACTTT
TRBD2 | TRBJ2-7 | TRBV3-1/TRBV3-2 | few | CASSHPGLAGDEQYF | TGTGCCAGCAGCCACCCGGGACTAGCGGGGGACGAGCAGTACTTC
- | TRBJ1-2 | TRBV7-2 | - | CASSLRSTGISYGYTF | TGTGCCAGCAGCTTAAGGTCGACGGGAATTTCCTATGGCTACACCTTC